A single sample is the source of the 9 T cell receptor beta chains below, sequenced in a study of shared clonotypes between healthy human individuals. CD45RO-negative CD8 cells positively selected for CCR7 made up the naive population, which excluded terminally differentiated effector memory CD45RA+ cells. TCRdb's table, derived via immunoSEQ multiplex PCR, lists solely in-frame clones and lacks some. The data hold 700,000 to 950,000 clones, with about 97% observed a single time. Sequences were obtained from naive CD8+ T cells sorted from blood. The receptors were gathered from a man in his thirties or forties in good health.

This chain joins TRBV7-9 and TRBJ1-1; 8 positions agree with TRBD1. V shed 6 bases and J 4 bases; nucleotides not matched to a gene: 10. Looked up from germline, CDR1 is SEHNR and CDR2 is FQNEAQ (reference sequence). This CDR3 is 15 amino acids long. The CDR3 DNA follows: TGTGCCAGCAGACGGACAGGGAGGGTAAGCACTGAAGCTTTCTTT. Translation gives CASRRTGRVSTEAFF. Complete variable domain (other parts from reference TRBV7-9 and TRBJ1-1): DTGVSQNPRHKITKRGQNVTFRCDPISEHNRLYWYRQTLGQGPEFLTYFQNEAQLEKSRLLSDRFSAERPKGSFSTLEIQRTEQGDSAMYLCASRRTGRVSTEAFFGQGTRLTVV.

The genes are TRBV9 and TRBJ2-1; perhaps TRBD1 as D (5 bases). The CDR3 runs to 15 residues. Germline CDR1 reads SGDLS; CDR2 reads YYNGEE. The germline V and J ends were trimmed by 2 bases and 0 bases, with 9 bases remaining between them. The CDR3 region has the DNA TGTGCCAGCAGCGTTATTGACAGCTCCTACAATGAGCAGTTCTTC. Its translation is CASSVIDSSYNEQFF.

The genes are TRBV18 and TRBJ2-5; D possibly corresponds to TRBD1 (6 bases). The CDR3 covers 14 residues. Germline V gene data show CDR1 as KGHSH and CDR2 as LQKENI. Trimming left V 5 bases short and J 5 bases short, with 15 bases between. CDR3 DNA sequence: TGTGCCAGCTCATCCCGGACAGTGGGGGAGACCCAGTACTTC. Translation gives CASSSRTVGETQYF.

The chain joins TRBV2 to TRBJ2-3, with 8 bases identical to TRBD1. With V trimmed by 7 bases and J by 3 bases, 9 bases remained unmatched. CDR1 SNHLY and CDR2 FYNNEI come from the germline V gene. CDR3 length: 15 amino acids. CDR3 region: CASTDRGTRTDTQYF. CDR3 coding DNA: TGTGCCAGCACAGACAGGGGTACTAGAACAGATACGCAGTATTTT.

The V gene is TRBV5-4, the J gene TRBJ2-2; D remains unclear. The germline V and J ends were trimmed by 0 bases and 4 bases, with 7 bases remaining between them. The CDR3 is 14 residues long. Germline V gene sequence: CDR1 SGHNT, CDR2 YYREEE (reference sequence). CDR3 bases: TGTGCCAGCAGCTTGGACGGATTCACCGGGGAGCTGTTTTTT. Amino acid sequence: CASSLDGFTGELFF.

The J gene is TRBJ2-2, the V gene TRBV2; D perhaps matches TRBD1 (6 bases). V lost 6 bases and J lost 6, with 26 bases in between. This CDR3 contains 18 residues. Germline-derived CDR1 and CDR2 are SNHLY and FYNNEI. The CDR3 DNA is TGTGCCAGCAGCCAACCTCTTCAAACAGGGATTTTCGCCGGGGAGCTGTTTTTT. Protein sequence: CASSQPLQTGIFAGELFF.

The genes are TRBV7-6 and TRBJ1-3; tentatively, D is TRBD1 (5 bases). V was trimmed by 5 bases and J by 3 bases, leaving 17 bases between them. This CDR3 spans 16 amino acids. Per the germline V gene, CDR1 is SGHVS and CDR2 is FNYEAQ. The CDR3 spells CASSRSGTEIGNTIYF. The CDR3 region has the DNA TGTGCCAGCAGCCGCTCCGGGACGGAGATTGGAAACACCATATATTTT.

The rearrangement uses TRBV7-2 and TRBJ1-3, with D hard to call. Germline assignment: CDR1 SGHTA and CDR2 FQGNSA. Trimming cost V 4 bases and J 4 bases, with 8 bases left between them. The CDR3 consists of 13 residues. The CDR3 sequence: CASSSTYGNTIYF. The CDR3 DNA reads TGTGCCAGCAGCTCCACCTACGGAAACACCATATATTTT.

The rearrangement joins TRBV29-1 to TRBJ2-3; 13 nucleotides align to TRBD2. Germline V gene sequence: CDR1 SQVTM, CDR2 ANQGSEA. The CDR3 is 17 amino acids. V lost 4 bases to trimming and J lost 3 bases; unmatched junction nucleotides: 10. DNA of the CDR3: TGCAGCGTTGTTGGGGGACTAGCGGGGAAGCAAACAGATACGCAGTATTTT. Translated, it gives CSVVGGLAGKQTDTQYF.